This record looks at one T cell receptor beta chain sequence and its context. The specificity of this receptor is unknown. Base quality data are lacking; no much larger clone is found one base away. This record comes from a study of blood T cell repertoires in COVID-19 (TCRdb year 2020). In terms of the full investigation: The collaborator samples originated in the United States, Italy and Spain and spanned the acute and convalescent phases of COVID-19. The sample metadata nearly always contained a de-identified subject ID, COVID-19 status, age in years and sex. The repertoires were released in a freely available public database meant as a resource for research on the immune response to SARS-CoV-2. Samples came from the ongoing ImmuneRACE study (first 160 participants) plus 1,254 subjects from 6 global collaborators. Where HLA class I and class II types were available, the types were taken from metadata supplied by the sample provider, not from assay-based typing. Subjects who had been exposed to COVID-19, were actively infected with it, or had recovered from it provided the deeply sampled blood TCRbeta repertoires that made up the dataset. The material from the prospective study consisted of cDNA or gDNA derived from T cells, B-cell-depleted T cells, or PBMCs.

Each collaborating institution followed its own protocols to collect whole blood in K2EDTA tubes. For TCRbeta analysis, collaborators shipped samples as frozen whole blood, isolated PBMCs, or DNA extracted from either of those sample types. General study outcomes and caveats: Clinical and demographic metadata were provided uncurated, with the amount varying by source and participant.

TCRbeta CDR3 regions were amplified from genomic DNA by means of the immunoSEQ Assay, a bias-controlled multiplex PCR. Turning to the authors' computational methods: The number of nucleated cells in each sample was estimated from the amplification of reference gene primers within the assay. To quantify the absolute abundance of each unique TCRbeta CDR3 rearrangement, sequence reads were collapsed and filtered. For each sample, productive Simpson clonality was calculated as the square root of Simpson's diversity index over productive rearrangements. TCRdb's version of the immuneACCESS table is confined to in-frame rearrangements and falls short of the full clone set. An unresolved V gene accounts for under half of the shortfall where checked; the remainder is of unknown origin. V and J calls and clone size follow that table, whereas D and trimming were derived from the DNA. This sample holds about 100,000 clones; 80% to 90% were observed only once. The biggest ten clones account for about 4.6% of the sample.

Measured from the cysteine to the phenylalanine, the CDR3 is 16 residues long. The DNA shown is the 48-base CDR3, in frame from base 1. The V end gives up 5 bases and the J end 6 bases, leaving 7 bases in the junction not matched to a gene. From a lookup of the germline V gene (reference sequence), CDR1 and CDR2 are LNHDA and SQIVND. The sequence joins TRBV19 to TRBJ2-1; 13 nucleotides in the junction match TRBD2. This sequence originates from a human donor in a cohort sampled during active COVID-19. Sequencing used peripheral blood. The bases read TGTGCCAGTAGTTCTCGACTAGCGGGAGGACCCAATGAGCAGTTCTTC. Translated, this is CASSSRLAGGPNEQFF.